The T cell receptor beta chain under discussion was sequenced for a study of T cells in Graves' hyperthyroidism and ophthalmopathy. Study-level findings and limits: Most expanded thyroid clonotypes above 0.001 also appeared in blood. The authors' 13 V-J model separated ophthalmopathy from stable hyperthyroidism.

From RNA transcripts, TCR beta CDR3 regions were amplified. Carried out on the TCR CDR3, a first-round RT-PCR used the HTBI primer set. TCRdb called the multiplex PCR reads again in MiXCR, with one record for every CDR3 protein. This sample has some 550,000 distinct CDR3 sequences, with less than 25% found just once. Patients aged 18 to 65 had newly diagnosed hyperthyroidism that had lasted under 2 months. A patient was excluded if there was uncontrolled infection, other autoimmune disease, pregnancy or lactation. A few counts support this clonotype. Its antigen is as yet unknown. The CDR3 has 13 amino acids. Germline lookup yields CDR1 WNHNN and CDR2 SYGVQD (reference sequence). V was pared by 3 bases and J by 8 bases, with 13 bases between.

The rearrangement links TRBV10-1 to TRBJ1-1; D not certain. The receptor was isolated from a man aged 18 to 30 with Graves' hyperthyroidism. The sample comprised blood. CDR3 amino acids: CASSDSLAGEAFF. CDR3 sequence (DNA): TGCGCCAGCAGTGATTCCTTGGCAGGAGAAGCTTTCTTT.